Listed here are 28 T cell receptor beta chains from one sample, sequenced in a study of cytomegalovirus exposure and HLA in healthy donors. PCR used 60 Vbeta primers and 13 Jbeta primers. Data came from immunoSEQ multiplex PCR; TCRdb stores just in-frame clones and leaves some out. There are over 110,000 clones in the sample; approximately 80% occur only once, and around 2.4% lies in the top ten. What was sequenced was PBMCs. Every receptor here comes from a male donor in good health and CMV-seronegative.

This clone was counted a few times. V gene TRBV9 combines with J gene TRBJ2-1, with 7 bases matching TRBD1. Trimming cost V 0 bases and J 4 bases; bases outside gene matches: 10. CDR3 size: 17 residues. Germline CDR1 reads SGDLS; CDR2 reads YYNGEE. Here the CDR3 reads CASSVGTGRISYNEQFF. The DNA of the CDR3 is TGTGCCAGCAGCGTAGGGACAGGCCGAATCTCGTACAATGAGCAGTTCTTC.

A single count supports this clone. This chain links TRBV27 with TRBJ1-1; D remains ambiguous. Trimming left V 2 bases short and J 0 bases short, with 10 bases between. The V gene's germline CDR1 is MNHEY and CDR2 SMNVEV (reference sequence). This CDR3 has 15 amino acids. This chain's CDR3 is CASSLHYTMNTEAFF. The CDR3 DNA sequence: TGTGCCAGCAGTTTACACTACACGATGAACACTGAAGCTTTCTTT.

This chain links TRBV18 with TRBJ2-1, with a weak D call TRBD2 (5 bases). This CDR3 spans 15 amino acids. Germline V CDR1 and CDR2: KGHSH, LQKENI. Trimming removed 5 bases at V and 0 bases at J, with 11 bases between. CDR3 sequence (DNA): TGTGCCAGCTCAATACTAGTTACCTCCTACAATGAGCAGTTCTTC. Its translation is CASSILVTSYNEQFF.

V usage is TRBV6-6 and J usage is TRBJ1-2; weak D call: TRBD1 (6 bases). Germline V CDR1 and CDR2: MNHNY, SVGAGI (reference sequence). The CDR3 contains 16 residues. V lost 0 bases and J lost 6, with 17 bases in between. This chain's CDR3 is CASSYSSGGSDNGYTF. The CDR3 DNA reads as TGTGCCAGCAGTTACTCATCGGGGGGCTCGGATAATGGCTACACCTTC.

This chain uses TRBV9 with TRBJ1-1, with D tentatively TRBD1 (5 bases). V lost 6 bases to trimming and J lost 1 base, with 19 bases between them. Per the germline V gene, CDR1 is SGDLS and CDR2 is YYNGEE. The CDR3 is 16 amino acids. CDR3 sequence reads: CASTAQGTKKNTEAFF. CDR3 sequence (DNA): TGTGCCAGCACTGCTCAGGGTACGAAGAAGAACACTGAAGCTTTCTTT.

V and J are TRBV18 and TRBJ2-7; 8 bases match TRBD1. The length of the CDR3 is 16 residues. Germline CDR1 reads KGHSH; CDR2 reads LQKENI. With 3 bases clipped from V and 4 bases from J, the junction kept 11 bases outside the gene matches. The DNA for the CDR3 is TGTGCCAGCTCACCCGCCGGTGGACAGGGTCATTACGAGCAGTACTTC. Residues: CASSPAGGQGHYEQYF.

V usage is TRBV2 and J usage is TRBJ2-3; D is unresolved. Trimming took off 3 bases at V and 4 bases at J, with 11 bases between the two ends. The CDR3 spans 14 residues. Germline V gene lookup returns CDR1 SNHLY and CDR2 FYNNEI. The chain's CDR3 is CASSDYVLADTQYF. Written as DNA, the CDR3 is TGTGCCAGCAGTGACTATGTCTTAGCAGATACGCAGTATTTT.

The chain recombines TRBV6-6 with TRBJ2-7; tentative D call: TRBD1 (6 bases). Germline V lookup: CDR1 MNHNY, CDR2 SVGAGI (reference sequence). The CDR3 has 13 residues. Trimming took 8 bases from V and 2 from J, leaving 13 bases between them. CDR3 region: CASHQDSPYEQYF. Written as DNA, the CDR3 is TGTGCCAGCCACCAGGACAGTCCCTACGAGCAGTACTTC.

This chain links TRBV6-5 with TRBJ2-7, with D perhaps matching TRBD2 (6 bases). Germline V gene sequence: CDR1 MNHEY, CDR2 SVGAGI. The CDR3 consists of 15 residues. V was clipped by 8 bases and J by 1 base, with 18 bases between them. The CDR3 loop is CASSPSSGVSYEQYF. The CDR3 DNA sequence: TGTGCCAGCTCGCCTTCGTCGGGGGTGTCCTACGAGCAGTACTTC.

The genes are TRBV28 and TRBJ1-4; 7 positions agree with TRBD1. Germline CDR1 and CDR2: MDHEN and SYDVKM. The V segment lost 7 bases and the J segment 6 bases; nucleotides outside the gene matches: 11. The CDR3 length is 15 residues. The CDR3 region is CASIPNRGRDEKLFF. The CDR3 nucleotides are TGTGCCAGCATCCCAAACAGGGGACGGGATGAAAAACTGTTTTTT. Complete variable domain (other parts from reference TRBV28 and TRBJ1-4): DVKVTQSSRYLVKRTGEKVFLECVQDMDHENMFWYRQDPGLGLRLIYFSYDVKMKEKGDIPEGYSVSREKKERFSLILESASTNQTSMYLCASIPNRGRDEKLFFGSGTQLSVL.

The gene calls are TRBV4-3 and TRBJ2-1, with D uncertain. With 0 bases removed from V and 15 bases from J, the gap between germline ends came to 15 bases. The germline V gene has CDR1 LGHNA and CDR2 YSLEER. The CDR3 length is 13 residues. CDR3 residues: CASSQDNLEWPFF. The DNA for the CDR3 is TGCGCCAGCAGCCAAGATAATCTCGAATGGCCGTTCTTC.

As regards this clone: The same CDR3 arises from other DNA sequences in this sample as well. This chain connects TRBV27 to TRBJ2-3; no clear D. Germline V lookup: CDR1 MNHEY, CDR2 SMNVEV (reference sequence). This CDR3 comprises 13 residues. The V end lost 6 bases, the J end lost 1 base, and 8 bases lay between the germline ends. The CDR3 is CASSFRGTDTQYF. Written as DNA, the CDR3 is TGTGCCAGCAGCTTCCGGGGCACAGATACGCAGTATTTT.

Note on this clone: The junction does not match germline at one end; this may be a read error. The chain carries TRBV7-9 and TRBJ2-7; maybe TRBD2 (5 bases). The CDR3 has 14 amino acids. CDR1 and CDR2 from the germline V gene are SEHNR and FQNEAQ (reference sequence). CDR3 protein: CASSLTGSELAQFF. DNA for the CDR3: TGTGCCAGCAGCTTAACGGGGTCTGAGTTGGCCCAATTCTTC.

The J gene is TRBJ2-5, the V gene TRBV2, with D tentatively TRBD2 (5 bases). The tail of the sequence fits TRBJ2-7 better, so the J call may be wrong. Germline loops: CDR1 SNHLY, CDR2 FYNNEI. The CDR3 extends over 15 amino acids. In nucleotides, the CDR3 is TGTGCCAGCAGGGCCCGGCGGGCGGTACCCTACGAGCAGTACTTC. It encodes CASRARRAVPYEQYF.

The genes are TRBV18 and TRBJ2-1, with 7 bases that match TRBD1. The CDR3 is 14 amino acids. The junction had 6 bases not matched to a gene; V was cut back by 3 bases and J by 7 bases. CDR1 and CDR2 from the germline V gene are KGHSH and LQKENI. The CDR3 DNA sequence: TGTGCCAGCTCACCCCCCACAGGGGTAAATGAGCAGTTCTTC. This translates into CASSPPTGVNEQFF.

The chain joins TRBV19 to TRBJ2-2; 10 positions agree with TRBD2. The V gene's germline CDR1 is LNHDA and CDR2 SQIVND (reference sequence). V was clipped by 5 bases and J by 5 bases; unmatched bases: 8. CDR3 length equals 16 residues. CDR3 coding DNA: TGTGCCAGTAGTTTGAGGCTAGCGGGAGATACCGGGGAGCTGTTTTTT. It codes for CASSLRLAGDTGELFF.

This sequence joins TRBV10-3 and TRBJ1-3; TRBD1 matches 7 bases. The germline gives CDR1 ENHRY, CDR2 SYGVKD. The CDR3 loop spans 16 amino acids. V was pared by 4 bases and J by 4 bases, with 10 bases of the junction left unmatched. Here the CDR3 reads CAISVTGTVMGNTIYF. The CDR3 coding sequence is TGTGCCATCAGTGTAACCGGGACAGTAATGGGAAACACCATATATTTT.

CDR3 coding DNA: TGTGCCAGCAGGGGGGGCGGGAGCTCCTACAATGAGCAGTTCTTC. Translating it yields CASRGGGSSYNEQFF. The genes are TRBV27 and TRBJ2-1; D may be TRBD2 (7 bases). The CDR3 is made up of 15 amino acids. V was shortened by 6 bases and J by 0 bases, with 12 bases between the two germline ends. In germline, CDR1 is MNHEY, CDR2 SMNVEV (reference sequence).

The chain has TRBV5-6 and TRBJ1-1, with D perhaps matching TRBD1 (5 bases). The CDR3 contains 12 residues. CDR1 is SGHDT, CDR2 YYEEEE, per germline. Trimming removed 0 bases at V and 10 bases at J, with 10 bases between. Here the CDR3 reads CASSLEGFGAFF. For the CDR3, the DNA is TGTGCCAGCAGCTTGGAGGGGTTCGGAGCTTTCTTT.

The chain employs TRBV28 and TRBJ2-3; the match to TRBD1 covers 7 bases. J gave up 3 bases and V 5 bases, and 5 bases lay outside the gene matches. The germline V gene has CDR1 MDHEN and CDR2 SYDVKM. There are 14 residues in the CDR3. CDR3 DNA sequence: TGTGCCAGCAGTCTAACGACAGGGACAGATACGCAGTATTTT. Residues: CASSLTTGTDTQYF. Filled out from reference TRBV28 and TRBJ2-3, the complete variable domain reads DVKVTQSSRYLVKRTGEKVFLECVQDMDHENMFWYRQDPGLGLRLIYFSYDVKMKEKGDIPEGYSVSREKKERFSLILESASTNQTSMYLCASSLTTGTDTQYFGPGTRLTVL.

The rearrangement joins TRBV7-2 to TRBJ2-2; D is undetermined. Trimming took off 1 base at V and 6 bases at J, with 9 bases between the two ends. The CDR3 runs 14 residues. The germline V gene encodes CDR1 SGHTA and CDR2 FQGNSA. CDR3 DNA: TGTGCCAGCAGCTTAGAATTTAGCCCCGGGGAGCTGTTTTTT. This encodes CASSLEFSPGELFF. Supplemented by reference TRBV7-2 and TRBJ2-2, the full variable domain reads GAGVSQSPSNKVTEKGKDVELRCDPISGHTALYWYRQSLGQGLEFLIYFQGNSAPDKSGLPSDRFSAERTGGSVSTLTIQRTQQEDSAVYLCASSLEFSPGELFFGEGSRLTVL.

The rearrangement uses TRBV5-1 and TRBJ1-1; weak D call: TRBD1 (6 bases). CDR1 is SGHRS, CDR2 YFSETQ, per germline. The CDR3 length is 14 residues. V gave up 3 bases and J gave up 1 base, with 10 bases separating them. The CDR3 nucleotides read TGCGCCAGCAGCTCCGGGGGGCCGAACACTGAAGCTTTCTTT. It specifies CASSSGGPNTEAFF. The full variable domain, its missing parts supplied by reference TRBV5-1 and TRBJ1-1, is KAGVTQTPRYLIKTRGQQVTLSCSPISGHRSVSWYQQTPGQGLQFLFEYFSETQRNKGNFPGRFSGRQFSNSRSEMNVSTLELGDSALYLCASSSGGPNTEAFFGQGTRLTVV.

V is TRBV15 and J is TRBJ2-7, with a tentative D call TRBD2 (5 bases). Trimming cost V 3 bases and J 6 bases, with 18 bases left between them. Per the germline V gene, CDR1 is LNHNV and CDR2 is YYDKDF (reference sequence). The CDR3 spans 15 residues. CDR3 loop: CATSSRADTPLEQYF. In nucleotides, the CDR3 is TGTGCCACCAGCAGCCGAGCGGATACCCCTCTCGAGCAGTACTTC.

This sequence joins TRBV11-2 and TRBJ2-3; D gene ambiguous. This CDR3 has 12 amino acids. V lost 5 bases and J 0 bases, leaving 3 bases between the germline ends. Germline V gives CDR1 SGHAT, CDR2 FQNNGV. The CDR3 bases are TGTGCCAGCAGCCTTAGCACAGATACGCAGTATTTT. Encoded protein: CASSLSTDTQYF.

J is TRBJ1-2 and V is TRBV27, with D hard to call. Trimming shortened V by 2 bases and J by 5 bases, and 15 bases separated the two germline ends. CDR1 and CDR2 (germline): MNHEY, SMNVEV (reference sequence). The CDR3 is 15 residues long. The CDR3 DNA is TGTGCCAGCAGTTTAGGGTCGGGGAGATGGTATGGCTACACCTTC. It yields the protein CASSLGSGRWYGYTF.

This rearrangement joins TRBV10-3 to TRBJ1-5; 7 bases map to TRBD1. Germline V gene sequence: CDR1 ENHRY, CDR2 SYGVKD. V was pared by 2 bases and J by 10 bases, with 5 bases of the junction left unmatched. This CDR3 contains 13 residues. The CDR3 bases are TGTGCCATCAGTGAGGGACAGGATAGCCCCCAGCATTTT. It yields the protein CAISEGQDSPQHF.

CDR3 nucleotide sequence: TGTGCCAGCGGTAAAATCGCGGGAGGAGGCACCGGGGAGCTGTTTTTT. Residues: CASGKIAGGGTGELFF. The chain joins TRBV27 to TRBJ2-2; TRBD2 aligns across 8 bases. The germline gives CDR1 MNHEY, CDR2 SMNVEV (reference sequence). The CDR3 is 16 amino acids. The V and J ends lost 8 bases and 4 bases, in that order; junction bases with no gene match: 12.

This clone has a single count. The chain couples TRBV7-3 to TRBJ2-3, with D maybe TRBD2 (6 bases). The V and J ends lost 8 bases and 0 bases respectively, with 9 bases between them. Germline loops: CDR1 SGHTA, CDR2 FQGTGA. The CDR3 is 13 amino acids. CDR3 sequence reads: CASGSGSTDTQYF. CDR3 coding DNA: TGTGCCAGCGGGAGCGGGAGCACAGATACGCAGTATTTT.